Listed below are T cell receptor beta chains from one sample, sequenced in a study of graft-versus-host responses after intestinal transplantation. Their recognized antigens are unknown. Here immunoSEQ multiplex PCR was the method, and the copy in TCRdb shows in-frame clones only, minus some. The sample includes over 65,000 clones, 85% to 95% of them seen just once. The sample consisted of unstimulated CD8+ T cells sorted from spleen or lymph node cells, taken before transplant. The receptors were sampled from a human donor who was the organ donor for an intestinal transplant. The CDR3 runs from the conserved cysteine through the conserved F or W. D genes are given only for firm matches. Rows may omit the clone size; those that give it use once, few, many or a size class.

TRBJ2-5	NA	TRBV7-2	NA	TGTGCCAGCAGCACGAATAGGGGGTCGGAGACCCAGTACTTC	CASSTNRGSETQYF
TRBJ1-3	NA	TRBV6-1	TRBD1	TGTGCCAGCAGTGAACTCGGGACAGGGGATGGAAACACCATATATTTT	CASSELGTGDGNTIYF
TRBJ1-5	NA	TRBV7-6	NA	TGTGCCAGCAGCTTCGATAGCAATCAGCCCCAGCATTTT	CASSFDSNQPQHF
TRBJ2-7	NA	TRBV2	NA	TGTGCCAGCACCGACTACCCGACCTACGAGCAGTACTTC	CASTDYPTYEQYF
TRBJ2-1	NA	TRBV4-1	NA	TGCGCCAGCAGCCAAGTGCGTGGGAGGCTTCCCTACAATGAGCAGTTCTTC	CASSQVRGRLPYNEQFF
TRBJ1-1	NA	TRBV10-3	NA	TGTGCCATCAGCCCCGATCTGATCGGGGTGAACACTGAGGCTTTCTTT	CAISPDLIGVNTEAFF
TRBJ2-7	NA	TRBV19	NA	TGTGCCAGTAGTAACACCGGGGGAGCCGAGCAGTACTTC	CASSNTGGAEQYF
TRBJ2-2	NA	TRBV27	TRBD1	TGTGCCAGCTCGCGGACAGGGAACACCGGGGAGCTGTTTTTT	CASSRTGNTGELFF
TRBJ2-7	once	TRBV7-9	NA	TGTGCCAGCAGCTTAGATCAGGGCTCCTACGAGCAGTACTTC	CASSLDQGSYEQYF
TRBJ2-7	NA	TRBV5-1	TRBD1	TGCGCCAGCAGCTTGGGGACAGGTATTTACGAGCAGTACTTC	CASSLGTGIYEQYF
TRBJ2-3	NA	TRBV19	TRBD2	TGTGCCAGTAGAAGGGCTAGCGGGGCAGATACGCAGTATTTT	CASRRASGADTQYF
TRBJ2-1	once	TRBV5-1	NA	TGCGCCAGCAGCTTGGTCCCAATCAATGAGCAGTTCTTC	CASSLVPINEQFF
TRBJ1-5	NA	TRBV6-5	NA	TGTGCCACCGACCTGGGGGAGAAGCAGCCCCAGCATTTT	CATDLGEKQPQHF
TRBJ1-2	NA	TRBV11-1	TRBD1	TGTGCCAGCAGCTTGACAGGGGCCGGGGGCTACACCTTC	CASSLTGAGGYTF
TRBJ2-1	NA	TRBV7-9	TRBD2	TGTGCCAGCAGCTTAGTCTCAGGACTAGGGGACAATGAGCAGTTCTTC	CASSLVSGLGDNEQFF
TRBJ2-1	NA	TRBV7-9	TRBD2	TGTGCCAGCAGTTTTACCGGGACTAGCGAATACAATGAGCAGTTCTTC	CASSFTGTSEYNEQFF
TRBJ1-1	NA	TRBV29-1	TRBD1	TGCAGCGTTGAAGATCCGGCAGGGGGCATAGTCACTGAAGCTTTCTTT	CSVEDPAGGIVTEAFF
TRBJ2-3	NA	TRBV1	NA	TGCACCAGCAGCCAAGATTTCGAGGATACGCAGTATTTT	CTSSQDFEDTQYF
TRBJ2-7	once	TRBV19	NA	TGTGCCAGTAGTATGAGCCTAGTTGCTCACGAGCAGTACTTC	CASSMSLVAHEQYF
TRBJ2-2	NA	TRBV5-1	NA	TGCGCCAGCAGAGGGGCGGCTACGGGATACACCGGGGAGCTGTTTTTT	CASRGAATGYTGELFF
TRBJ1-6	NA	TRBV5-6	NA	TGTGCCAGCAGCCCCAGCGGACAGAGGTACAATTCACCCCTCCACTTT	CASSPSGQRYNSPLHF
TRBJ2-1	NA	TRBV4-1	TRBD2	TGCGCCAGCAGCCAGACTAGCGGGGGGGCGTTTAATGAGCAGTTCTTC	CASSQTSGGAFNEQFF
TRBJ1-5	NA	TRBV9	NA	TGTGCCAGCAGCCCGGGTGGCAATCAGCCCCAGCATTTT	CASSPGGNQPQHF
TRBJ2-2	once	TRBV5-4	TRBD2	TGTGCCAGCAGCTTCGGGGGGGCGAGGGACGGGGAGCTGTTTTTT	CASSFGGARDGELFF
TRBJ1-1	NA	TRBV11-2	TRBD1	TGTGCCAGCAGCGAAGCCCAGGGGGACACTGAAGCTTTCTTT	CASSEAQGDTEAFF
TRBJ1-2	once	TRBV5-6	NA	TGTGCCAGCAGCTTGGTTCCGGACGGGCGGTTGGTGGGCGGCTACACCTTC	CASSLVPDGRLVGGYTF
TRBJ2-7	NA	TRBV2	NA	TGTGCCAGCAGTGGGGCAGACGGCTCCTACGAGCAGTACTTC	CASSGADGSYEQYF
TRBJ2-5	NA	TRBV7-7	NA	TGTGCTAGCAGCTTATATGTGGGGACAGAGACCCAGTACTTC	CASSLYVGTETQYF
TRBJ1-4	NA	TRBV5-4	TRBD1	TGTGCCAGCAGCGCCTCCGGGACAGGGGGTGAAAAACTGTTTTTT	CASSASGTGGEKLFF
TRBJ2-6	NA	TRBV2	TRBD1	TGTGCCAGCAAGGGACAGGGGAGTGGGGCCAACGTCCTGACTTTC	CASKGQGSGANVLTF
TRBJ2-2	NA	TRBV28	TRBD2	TGTGCCAGCAGTCAGCTTCCCCAACGCACTAGCGGGAGGAACACCGGGGAGCTGTTTTTT	CASSQLPQRTSGRNTGELFF
TRBJ1-2	NA	TRBV5-6	NA	TGTGCCAGCAGCTGGCCGGCGCAGGTTACTAACTATGGCTACACCTTC	CASSWPAQVTNYGYTF
TRBJ2-3	NA	TRBV4-1	NA	TGCGCCAGCAGCCAAGATGCCACAGATACGCAGTATTTT	CASSQDATDTQYF
TRBJ1-1	NA	TRBV11-2	NA	TGTGCCAGCAGTTATTTATCGGGGGCCGGGACAGCTTTCTTT	CASSYLSGAGTAFF
TRBJ2-7	NA	TRBV5-4	NA	TGTGCCAGCAGCTTCTTAGGTTCCTACGAGCAGTACTTC	CASSFLGSYEQYF
TRBJ2-5	NA	TRBV11-3	NA	TGTGCCAGCAGCGTGCTCGTAGGAGGACAAGAGACCCAGTACTTC	CASSVLVGGQETQYF
TRBJ2-7	NA	TRBV13	NA	TGTGCCAGCAGCCCCTTTTTGGGGGGGCCCTACGAGCAGTACTTC	CASSPFLGGPYEQYF
TRBJ2-5	NA	TRBV9	NA	TGTGCCAGCAGCGTCTTCAAGGGGGGGCGAGAGACCCAGTACTTC	CASSVFKGGRETQYF
TRBJ1-1	NA	TRBV27	NA	TGTGCCAGCGGCCGAGCGCGGCCGGGGGCTTTCTTT	CASGRARPGAFF
TRBJ2-2	NA	TRBV27	NA	TGTGCCAGCAGTTTAGCGGGAAGGAACGGGGAGCTGTTTTTT	CASSLAGRNGELFF
TRBJ2-7	NA	TRBV7-9	NA	TGTGCCAGCAGCTTACCGGGACGCCACCCACTCGAGCAGTACTTC	CASSLPGRHPLEQYF
TRBJ1-2	NA	TRBV5-5	NA	TGTGCCAGCAGCTTTATTGTGGTCGGCTATGGCTACACCTTC	CASSFIVVGYGYTF
TRBJ2-3	once	TRBV4-1	NA	TGCGCCAGCAGCCAGGCCCAGGGGGGGACAGATACGCAGTATTTT	CASSQAQGGTDTQYF
TRBJ1-1	NA	TRBV5-1	NA	TGCGCCAGCAGCTTGTACCCGCGACGGATGAACACTGAAGCTTTCTTT	CASSLYPRRMNTEAFF
TRBJ1-2	NA	TRBV5-1	TRBD1	TGCGCCAGCAGCAGAAGGGACAGGAGAAGTAATGGCTACACCTTC	CASSRRDRRSNGYTF
TRBJ2-2	NA	TRBV19	NA	TGTGCCAGTAGTATAGCCGGGGGGCAGAACACCGGGGAGCTGTTTTTT	CASSIAGGQNTGELFF
TRBJ2-1	NA	TRBV5-4	NA	TGTGCCAGCAGCTTGGAGGGGGGGCGCCACAATGAGCAGTTCTTC	CASSLEGGRHNEQFF
TRBJ2-3	NA	TRBV9	NA	TGTGCCAGCAGCGCTTTAAAAAACAGGGATACGCAGTATTTT	CASSALKNRDTQYF
TRBJ2-7	NA	TRBV4-2	NA	TGTGCCAGCAGCCAAGAAAGAGGGGGTTCGCGTTACGAGCAGTACTTC	CASSQERGGSRYEQYF
TRBJ2-5	NA	TRBV7-8	NA	TGTGCCAGCAGCTTAGTTTCGGGCCTCCAAGAGACCCAGTACTTC	CASSLVSGLQETQYF
TRBJ2-6	NA	TRBV15	NA	TGTGCCACCAGCAGAGGAAGGGACGGTTACTCTGGGGCCAACGTCCTGACTTTC	CATSRGRDGYSGANVLTF
TRBJ2-5	NA	TRBV7-8	NA	TGTGCCAGCAGCCCAAGACAGGCCGACCAAGAGACCCAGTACTTC	CASSPRQADQETQYF
TRBJ2-7	NA	TRBV19	TRBD2	TGTGCCAGCCAGATAGCGGGAGACTACGAGCAGTACTTC	CASQIAGDYEQYF
TRBJ1-5	NA	TRBV4-1	NA	TGCGCCAGCAGCCCACGGCAGGATCAGCCCCAGCATTTT	CASSPRQDQPQHF
TRBJ1-1	NA	TRBV29-1	NA	TGCAGCGTGGCAAAATTGAGCCCTGAAGCTTTCTTT	CSVAKLSPEAFF